This entry lists 29 T cell receptor beta chains sequenced from one sample in a study of shared clonotypes between healthy human individuals. Generated by immunoSEQ multiplex PCR, the TCRdb table keeps only in-frame clones and is missing some. The repertoire holds 550,000 to 700,000 clones, with 73% as singletons. The source material was memory CD4+ T cells sorted from blood. This sample's subset: CD45RA-negative fraction. The source of these receptors is a woman under 40 in good health.

The V and J genes are TRBV5-4 and TRBJ2-7; D might be TRBD2 (6 bases). Germline CDR1 and CDR2: SGHNT and YYREEE (reference sequence). The CDR3 sequence is 14 residues long. Trimming cost V 3 bases and J 4 bases, with 14 bases left between them. The CDR3 DNA sequence: TGTGCCAGCAGCTGGGCCGGGACTTATTACGAGCAGTACTTC. This sequence encodes CASSWAGTYYEQYF.

This sequence joins TRBV2 and TRBJ1-5; the D is unclear. The germline gives CDR1 SNHLY, CDR2 FYNNEI. Trimming removed 4 bases at V and 4 bases at J, with 11 bases between. This CDR3 is 14 amino acids long. CDR3 in amino acids: CASSVLTGNQPQHF. Written as DNA, the CDR3 is TGTGCCAGCAGTGTTCTTACGGGGAATCAGCCCCAGCATTTT. The whole variable domain, remainder taken from reference TRBV2 and TRBJ1-5, is EPEVTQTPSHQVTQMGQEVILRCVPISNHLYFYWYRQILGQKVEFLVSFYNNEISEKSEIFDDQFSVERPDGSNFTLKIRSTKLEDSAMYFCASSVLTGNQPQHFGDGTRLSIL.

The CDR3 protein is CASSRGRVGEQFF. The CDR3, as DNA: TGTGCCAGCAGCCGCGGGAGGGTGGGTGAGCAGTTCTTC. This sequence joins TRBV14 and TRBJ2-1, with 9 bases fitting TRBD2. Trimming took 4 bases from V and 9 from J; bases not matched to a gene: 4. The CDR3 sequence is 13 residues long. CDR1 is SGHDN, CDR2 FVKESK, per germline.

This chain links TRBV27 with TRBJ2-1; D gene uncertain. Trimming stripped 8 bases from V and 3 bases from J, with 2 bases between. This CDR3 region has 10 residues. CDR1 is MNHEY and CDR2 is SMNVEV in the germline V gene (reference sequence). DNA for the CDR3: TGTGCCAGCGACTACAATGAGCAGTTCTTC. Protein product: CASDYNEQFF.

The V and J genes are TRBV18 and TRBJ2-3, with D perhaps matching TRBD2 (5 bases). V was clipped by 4 bases and J by 1 base, with 15 bases between them. The germline CDR1 and CDR2 sequences are KGHSH and LQKENI. This CDR3 spans 16 amino acids. CDR3 protein: CASSRWSGMGTDTQYF. CDR3 nucleotides: TGTGCCAGCTCACGTTGGAGCGGAATGGGCACAGATACGCAGTATTTT.

The J gene is TRBJ1-1, the V gene TRBV5-1; D unresolved. Germline V gene sequence: CDR1 SGHRS, CDR2 YFSETQ. CDR3 length equals 15 residues. The V and J ends lost 4 bases and 0 bases respectively, with 13 bases between them. The CDR3 sequence: CASSREGVMNTEAFF. The CDR3 bases are TGCGCCAGCAGCCGGGAGGGAGTCATGAACACTGAAGCTTTCTTT.

The chain joins TRBV11-3 to TRBJ2-3, with 14 bases lining up with TRBD2. CDR1 and CDR2 from the germline V gene are SGHNT and YENEEA. V was clipped by 5 bases and J by 6 bases; unmatched bases: 4. The CDR3 has 15 residues. CDR3 in DNA: TGTGCCAGCAGCCTGGGACTAGCGGGAGTGGATACGCAGTATTTT. Its translation is CASSLGLAGVDTQYF.

Turning to this clone: This sample also contains other DNA sequences that code for the same CDR3. The rearrangement links TRBV5-1 to TRBJ2-1, with a possible D match to TRBD2 (5 bases). Germline-derived CDR1 and CDR2 are SGHRS and YFSETQ. The CDR3 extends over 15 amino acids. Trimming left V 0 bases short and J 3 bases short, with 10 bases between. This chain's CDR3 is CASSLDSGNYNEQFF. The CDR3 DNA reads as TGCGCCAGCAGCTTGGATTCGGGGAACTACAATGAGCAGTTCTTC.

This clone showed up many times. This chain connects TRBV5-1 to TRBJ1-4; 8 nucleotides align to TRBD1. The CDR3 is 13 residues long. The J segment lost 7 bases and the V segment lost 2 bases, leaving 1 base of the junction unmatched. From germline, CDR1 is SGHRS and CDR2 YFSETQ. CDR3 protein: CASSFGQGEKLFF. CDR3 in DNA: TGCGCCAGCAGCTTCGGACAGGGTGAAAAACTGTTTTTT.

CDR3 bases: TGTGCCAGCAGTTACTCGATCAAGGGGGTGAACACTGAAGCTTTCTTT. This gives the protein CASSYSIKGVNTEAFF. The chain carries TRBV6-5 and TRBJ1-1, with a tentative D call TRBD1 (6 bases). The germline gives CDR1 MNHEY, CDR2 SVGAGI. The CDR3 sequence is 16 residues long. The V end was cut by 0 bases, the J end by 0 bases, with 11 bases between.

The rearrangement uses TRBV9 and TRBJ1-4; possibly TRBD1 for D (5 bases). This CDR3 has 15 residues. V gave up 4 bases and J gave up 8 bases, with 18 bases separating them. Per the germline V gene, CDR1 is SGDLS and CDR2 is YYNGEE. CDR3 bases: TGTGCCAGCAGCCCAGGGATTGGATCTATCGAAAAACTGTTTTTT. Translation gives CASSPGIGSIEKLFF.

This clone was counted a single time. The chain uses TRBV7-6 and TRBJ2-5; D call uncertain. Germline CDR1 SGHVS, CDR2 FNYEAQ. CDR3 size: 16 residues. Trimming took 1 base from V and 3 from J, leaving 15 bases between them. The CDR3 nucleotides read TGTGCCAGCAGCTTAGGTATAGCTGCTGAAAAAGAGACCCAGTACTTC. This encodes CASSLGIAAEKETQYF.

The rearrangement uses TRBV5-1 and TRBJ1-2, with 7 bases identical to TRBD1. The CDR3 has 16 amino acids. Germline CDR1 is SGHRS and CDR2 is YFSETQ. V lost 0 bases to trimming and J lost 6 bases; unmatched junction nucleotides: 11. The CDR3 DNA is TGCGCCAGCAGCTTGGGGGACAGCCGGAGGAGAGATGGCTACACCTTC. Protein sequence: CASSLGDSRRRDGYTF. The whole variable domain, filled in from reference TRBV5-1 and TRBJ1-2, reads KAGVTQTPRYLIKTRGQQVTLSCSPISGHRSVSWYQQTPGQGLQFLFEYFSETQRNKGNFPGRFSGRQFSNSRSEMNVSTLELGDSALYLCASSLGDSRRRDGYTFGSGTRLTVV.

The J gene is TRBJ1-1, the V gene TRBV5-3; 8 bases are shared with TRBD1. Being an ORF, TRBV5-3 has a function that is uncertain. This CDR3 is built from 18 residues. J lost 1 base, V lost 3 bases, and 14 bases had no gene match. This CDR3 reads CARSCVSSPTGENTEAFF. The CDR3 DNA follows: TGTGCCAGAAGCTGTGTGTCCTCCCCGACAGGGGAGAACACTGAAGCTTTCTTT.

This chain uses TRBV19 with TRBJ1-5; D is ambiguous. The V end lost 2 bases, the J end lost 0 bases, and 5 bases lay between the germline ends. Germline CDR1 is LNHDA and CDR2 is SQIVND (reference sequence). The CDR3 covers 14 residues. This chain's CDR3 is CASSIQYSNQPQHF. The CDR3 DNA is TGTGCCAGTAGTATACAATATAGCAATCAGCCCCAGCATTTT.

V is TRBV18 and J is TRBJ1-2; D is perhaps TRBD1 (6 bases). Germline assignment: CDR1 KGHSH and CDR2 LQKENI. Trimming left V 0 bases short and J 1 base short, with 12 bases between. This CDR3 spans 16 amino acids. The CDR3 region is CASSPPLDSVNYGYTF. In DNA, the CDR3 is TGTGCCAGCTCACCACCGTTGGACAGCGTTAACTATGGCTACACCTTC.

J is TRBJ2-3 and V is TRBV29-1, with 12 positions matching TRBD2. The J segment lost 6 bases and the V segment lost 5 bases, leaving 12 bases of the junction unmatched. CDR1 and CDR2 from the germline V gene are SQVTM and ANQGSEA. This CDR3 region has 16 residues. This CDR3 reads CSVTTGLAGLTDTQYF. The DNA of the CDR3 is TGCAGCGTTACGACAGGACTAGCGGGATTAACGGATACGCAGTATTTT.

Regarding this clone: A read error is likely here: a far larger clone is one base away. The chain employs TRBV5-1 and TRBJ1-1, with D possibly TRBD1 on 5 matching bases. Germline V gene sequence: CDR1 SGHRS, CDR2 YFSETQ. This CDR3 is built from 17 residues. The CDR3 nucleotides read TGCGCCCGCAGCCGGGGGGGGTCCCCTTCTTCAAACACTGAAGCTTTCTTT. It yields the protein CARSRGGSPSSNTEAFF.

This chain links TRBV6-6 with TRBJ2-2; 7 positions agree with TRBD2. J lost 4 bases, V lost 5 bases, and 10 bases had no gene match. The CDR3 has 16 residues. CDR1 is MNHNY, CDR2 SVGAGI, per germline (reference sequence). The CDR3 DNA follows: TGTGCCAGCAGTCCCGGGGGAGGGAAGGGCACCGGGGAGCTGTTTTTT. Translated, it gives CASSPGGGKGTGELFF.

V usage is TRBV10-2 and J usage is TRBJ1-1; D might be TRBD1 (6 bases). The CDR3 length is 13 residues. The germline V gene encodes CDR1 WSHSY and CDR2 SAAADI. Trimming stripped 6 bases from V and 4 bases from J, with 12 bases between. The CDR3 region is CASSGQTSTEAFF. CDR3 nucleotide sequence: TGCGCCAGCAGCGGACAGACATCCACTGAAGCTTTCTTT.

V usage is TRBV6-1 and J usage is TRBJ1-3; D is possibly TRBD1 (5 bases). Germline CDR1 reads MNHNS; CDR2 reads SASEGT. This CDR3 is built from 16 residues. Trimming left V 4 bases short and J 4 bases short, with 17 bases between. CDR3 nucleotide sequence: TGTGCCAGCAGTGCCGGTCAGGGTCTGAACGGAAACACCATATATTTT. It yields the protein CASSAGQGLNGNTIYF.

This clone was observed a few times. CDR3 bases: TGTGCCAGCAGCCGGCGGGCGGAGGGGGCTGGTGAAGCTTTCTTT. Translated, it gives CASSRRAEGAGEAFF. The chain has TRBV7-2 and TRBJ1-1, with 7 bases aligning to TRBD1. J gave up 7 bases and V 5 bases, and 13 bases lay outside the gene matches. Germline V gene lookup returns CDR1 SGHTA and CDR2 FQGNSA. The CDR3 totals 15 residues. Variable domain in full (rest from reference TRBV7-2 and TRBJ1-1): GAGVSQSPSNKVTEKGKDVELRCDPISGHTALYWYRQSLGQGLEFLIYFQGNSAPDKSGLPSDRFSAERTGGSVSTLTIQRTQQEDSAVYLCASSRRAEGAGEAFFGQGTRLTVV.

This chain's CDR3 is CASSPRDRGYVNTEAFF. CDR3 bases: TGTGCCAGCAGCCCCCGGGACAGGGGATATGTGAACACTGAAGCTTTCTTT. The chain uses TRBV11-2 and TRBJ1-1; 10 nucleotides align to TRBD1. V gave up 5 bases and J gave up 0 bases; unmatched junction bases: 9. This CDR3 comprises 17 residues. Germline V gene data show CDR1 as SGHAT and CDR2 as FQNNGV.

The rearrangement uses TRBV30 and TRBJ2-7; D unresolved. This CDR3 region has 11 residues. V dropped 0 bases and J dropped 5 bases, with 5 bases sitting between them. Germline assignment: CDR1 GTSNPN and CDR2 SVGIG (reference sequence). Here the CDR3 DNA reads TGTGCCTGGAGTGTAATCAACGAGCAGTACTTC. Amino acids: CAWSVINEQYF.

The V gene is TRBV19, the J gene TRBJ1-2, with D maybe TRBD1 (5 bases). Germline V gene sequence: CDR1 LNHDA, CDR2 SQIVND (reference sequence). CDR3 size: 15 residues. Trimming took 9 bases from V and 4 from J, leaving 21 bases between them. The CDR3 here is CASGHSDGPGYGYTF. CDR3 in DNA: TGTGCCAGCGGACACTCGGACGGACCGGGCTATGGCTACACCTTC.

This clone was seen a handful of times. The chain joins TRBV7-8 to TRBJ2-1, with 8 positions matching TRBD2. The CDR3 runs to 15 residues. Germline-derived CDR1 and CDR2 are SGHVS and FQNEAQ. Unmatched junction bases numbered 6, after V lost 2 bases and J lost 6 bases. The CDR3 here is CASSLSSGGANEQFF. The CDR3 nucleotides read TGTGCCAGCAGCTTATCGTCGGGAGGGGCCAATGAGCAGTTCTTC. The whole variable domain, filled in from reference TRBV7-8 and TRBJ2-1, reads GAGVSQSPRYKVAKRGQDVALRCDPISGHVSLFWYQQALGQGPEFLTYFQNEAQLDKSGLPSDRFFAERPEGSVSTLKIQRTQQEDSAVYLCASSLSSGGANEQFFGPGTRLTVL.

The J gene is TRBJ1-5, the V gene TRBV19; D ambiguous. Germline loops: CDR1 LNHDA, CDR2 SQIVND (reference sequence). Trimming took off 3 bases at V and 0 bases at J, with 12 bases between the two ends. This CDR3 has 16 amino acids. The CDR3: CASSIGPGRSNQPQHF. In DNA form, the CDR3 reads TGTGCCAGTAGTATCGGCCCCGGACGTAGCAATCAGCCCCAGCATTTT.

This clone was picked up a small number of times. The chain uses TRBV2 and TRBJ2-1; 8 nucleotides agree with TRBD2. This CDR3 is built from 15 residues. Germline V gene data show CDR1 as SNHLY and CDR2 as FYNNEI. The V and J ends lost 6 bases and 2 bases, in that order; junction bases with no gene match: 6. CDR3 in amino acids: CASRVLAAAYNEQFF. DNA for the CDR3: TGTGCCAGCAGGGTACTAGCGGCCGCCTACAATGAGCAGTTCTTC.

The CDR3 nucleotides read TGTGCCAGTAGTATGGGCGGGAGTTTTTACAATGAGCAGTTCTTC. Translation: CASSMGGSFYNEQFF. The chain employs TRBV19 and TRBJ2-1; TRBD2 aligns across 7 bases. Trimming at V came to 3 bases and at J to 4 bases, leaving 6 bases not matched to a gene. The CDR3 extends over 15 amino acids. Germline V gene data show CDR1 as LNHDA and CDR2 as SQIVND (reference sequence).